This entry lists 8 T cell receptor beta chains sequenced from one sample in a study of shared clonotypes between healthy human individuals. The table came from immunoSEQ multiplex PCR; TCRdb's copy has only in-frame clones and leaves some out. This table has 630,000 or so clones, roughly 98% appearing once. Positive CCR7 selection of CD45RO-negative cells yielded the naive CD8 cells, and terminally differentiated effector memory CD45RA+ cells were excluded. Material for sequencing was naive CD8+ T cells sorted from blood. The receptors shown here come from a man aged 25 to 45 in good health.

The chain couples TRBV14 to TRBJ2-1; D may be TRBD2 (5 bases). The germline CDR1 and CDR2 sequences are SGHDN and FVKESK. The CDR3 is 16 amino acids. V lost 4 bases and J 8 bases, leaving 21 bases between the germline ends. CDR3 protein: CASSPLAALAFDEQFF. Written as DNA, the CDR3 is TGTGCCAGCAGCCCCCTCGCAGCTCTAGCCTTCGATGAGCAGTTCTTC.

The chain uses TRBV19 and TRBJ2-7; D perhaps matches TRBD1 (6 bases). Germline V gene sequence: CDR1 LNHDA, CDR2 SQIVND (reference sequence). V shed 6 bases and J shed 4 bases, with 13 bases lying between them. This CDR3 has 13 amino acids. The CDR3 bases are TGTGCCAGTAGCTTTACACAGGGTTACGAGCAGTACTTC. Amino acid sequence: CASSFTQGYEQYF.

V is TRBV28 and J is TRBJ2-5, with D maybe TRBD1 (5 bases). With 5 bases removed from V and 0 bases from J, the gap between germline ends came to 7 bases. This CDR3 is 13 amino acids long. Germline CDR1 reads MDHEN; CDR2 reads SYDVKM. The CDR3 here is CASSLDNQETQYF. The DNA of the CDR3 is TGTGCCAGCAGTCTGGACAACCAAGAGACCCAGTACTTC. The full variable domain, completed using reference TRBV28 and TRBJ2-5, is DVKVTQSSRYLVKRTGEKVFLECVQDMDHENMFWYRQDPGLGLRLIYFSYDVKMKEKGDIPEGYSVSREKKERFSLILESASTNQTSMYLCASSLDNQETQYFGPGTRLLVL.

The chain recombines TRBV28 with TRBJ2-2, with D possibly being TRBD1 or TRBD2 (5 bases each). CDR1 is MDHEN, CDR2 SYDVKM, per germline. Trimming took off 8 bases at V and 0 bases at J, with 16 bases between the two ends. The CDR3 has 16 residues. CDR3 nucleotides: TGTGCCAGCCATATGTTCGGGGCCCCGAACACCGGGGAGCTGTTTTTT. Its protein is CASHMFGAPNTGELFF.

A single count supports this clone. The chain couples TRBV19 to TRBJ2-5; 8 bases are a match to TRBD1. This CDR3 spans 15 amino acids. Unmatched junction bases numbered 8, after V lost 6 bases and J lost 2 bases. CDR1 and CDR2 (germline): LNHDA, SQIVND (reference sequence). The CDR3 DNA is TGTGCCAGTAGCGACACAGGGGGGTTACAAGAGACCCAGTACTTC. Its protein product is CASSDTGGLQETQYF.

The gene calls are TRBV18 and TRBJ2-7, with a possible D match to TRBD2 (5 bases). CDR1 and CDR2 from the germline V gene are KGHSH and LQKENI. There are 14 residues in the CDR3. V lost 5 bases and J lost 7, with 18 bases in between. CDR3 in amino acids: CASSTDGFSGEQYF. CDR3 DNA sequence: TGTGCCAGCTCAACGGACGGTTTCTCGGGGGAGCAGTACTTC.

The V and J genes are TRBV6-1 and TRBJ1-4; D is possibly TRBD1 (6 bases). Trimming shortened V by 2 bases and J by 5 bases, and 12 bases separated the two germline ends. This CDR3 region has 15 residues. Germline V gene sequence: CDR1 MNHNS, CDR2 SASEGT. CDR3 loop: CASSEPTGRNEKLFF. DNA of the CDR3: TGTGCCAGCAGTGAACCTACAGGGAGAAATGAAAAACTGTTTTTT.

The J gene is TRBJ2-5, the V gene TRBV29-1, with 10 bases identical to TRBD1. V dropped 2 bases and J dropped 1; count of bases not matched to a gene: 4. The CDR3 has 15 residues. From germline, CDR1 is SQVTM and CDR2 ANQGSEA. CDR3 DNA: TGCAGCGTTGAACAGGACAGGGGGTTCCAAGAGACCCAGTACTTC. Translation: CSVEQDRGFQETQYF.